What follows are 19 T cell receptor beta chains derived from one specimen sequenced in a study of cytomegalovirus exposure and HLA in healthy donors (TCRdb year 2017). The method was the immunoSEQ multiplex PCR assay. For the multiplex PCR, a mixture combining 60 forward primers for TCR Vbeta segments and 13 reverse primers for TCR Jbeta segments was used. TCRdb holds this immuneACCESS table with in-frame rearrangements only. Some clones are missing; in checked studies, unresolved V genes explain under half, and the rest has no known cause. Present in this sample are around 170,000 clones, 75% to 85% of which were seen just once. Approximately 0.8% of the sample is in the top ten clones. The specimen was PBMCs. The receptors shown here come from a young woman in good health and CMV-seronegative.

This chain links TRBV15 with TRBJ1-1; perhaps TRBD1 as D (5 bases). Per germline, CDR1 LNHNV and CDR2 YYDKDF (reference sequence). The V and J ends lost 0 bases and 6 bases respectively, with 8 bases between them. The CDR3 spans 13 residues. DNA of the CDR3: TGTGCCACCAGCAGAGAGGGGGGAGCTGAAGCTTTCTTT. Protein product: CATSREGGAEAFF.

The chain has TRBV28 and TRBJ1-3; TRBD1 aligns across 8 bases. This CDR3 is 15 amino acids long. V lost 5 bases, J lost 3 bases, and 6 bases stayed unmatched. Germline V CDR1 and CDR2: MDHEN, SYDVKM. CDR3 protein: CASSTPTGVGNTIYF. The CDR3 region has the DNA TGTGCCAGCAGTACCCCGACAGGGGTTGGAAACACCATATATTTT.

This rearrangement joins TRBV18 to TRBJ2-7; D remains unclear. TRBJ2-1 explains the end of the DNA better; the J call may be wrong. This CDR3 has 14 amino acids. CDR1 KGHSH and CDR2 LQKENI come from the germline V gene. The CDR3 DNA reads as TGTGCCAGCTCACCCGCTGACACTCCCTACGAGCAGTTCTTC. It translates to CASSPADTPYEQFF.

In its sample, this clone was seen once. The genes are TRBV6-1 and TRBJ2-2; D not certain. The germline V gene has CDR1 MNHNS and CDR2 SASEGT. V was pared by 4 bases and J by 2 bases, with 2 bases between. The CDR3 consists of 12 residues. DNA for the CDR3: TGTGCCAGCAGTGCAAACACCGGGGAGCTGTTTTTT. Translation gives CASSANTGELFF.

V gene TRBV5-1 combines with J gene TRBJ1-1; 9 nucleotides agree with TRBD1. CDR3 size: 15 residues. Trimming took 0 bases from V and 4 from J; bases not matched to a gene: 4. Germline V gene sequence: CDR1 SGHRS, CDR2 YFSETQ. The CDR3 region is CASSLETGGPTEAFF. The CDR3 coding sequence is TGCGCCAGCAGCTTGGAAACAGGGGGCCCCACTGAAGCTTTCTTT. Using reference TRBV5-1 and TRBJ1-1 for the parts outside the CDR3, the full variable domain is KAGVTQTPRYLIKTRGQQVTLSCSPISGHRSVSWYQQTPGQGLQFLFEYFSETQRNKGNFPGRFSGRQFSNSRSEMNVSTLELGDSALYLCASSLETGGPTEAFFGQGTRLTVV.

This chain links TRBV28 with TRBJ1-2, with TRBD1 as a possible D gene (6 bases). The CDR3 length is 15 residues. Trimming took off 5 bases at V and 5 bases at J, with 18 bases between the two ends. The V gene's germline CDR1 is MDHEN and CDR2 SYDVKM. CDR3 nucleotide sequence: TGTGCCAGCAGTACCACAGGGAGGGAGGGGTATGGCTACACCTTC. It is translated as CASSTTGREGYGYTF.

The chain joins TRBV7-9 to TRBJ1-1, with D possibly being TRBD1 (5 bases). V lost 5 bases to trimming and J lost 4 bases, with 20 bases between them. This CDR3 has 16 residues. Germline V gene data show CDR1 as SEHNR and CDR2 as FQNEAQ (reference sequence). In DNA, the CDR3 is TGTGCCAGCAGCCTAGGGGAGATAGGTTCGAGCACTGAAGCTTTCTTT. The encoded protein is CASSLGEIGSSTEAFF.

This clone was counted a single time. V and J are TRBV28 and TRBJ2-7, with TRBD2 identical over 8 bases. Trimming cost V 2 bases and J 2 bases; bases outside gene matches: 2. Germline values: CDR1 MDHEN, CDR2 SYDVKM. The CDR3 is 14 amino acids. CDR3 in DNA: TGTGCCAGCAGTTTACCAGCGGGAGCCTACGAGCAGTACTTC. Translating gives CASSLPAGAYEQYF.

The rearrangement joins TRBV11-2 to TRBJ2-3, with 11 bases lining up with TRBD2. The CDR3 sequence is 12 residues long. V dropped 3 bases and J dropped 13; count of bases not matched to a gene: 3. Germline-derived CDR1 and CDR2 are SGHAT and FQNNGV. The CDR3 is CASSFTSGGKYF. As DNA, the CDR3 is TGTGCCAGCAGCTTCACTAGCGGGGGTAAGTATTTT.

The V gene is TRBV7-9, the J gene TRBJ1-1; D uncertain. From germline, CDR1 is SEHNR and CDR2 FQNEAQ (reference sequence). The CDR3 has 12 residues. V lost 10 bases and J lost 3, with 12 bases in between. Here the CDR3 DNA reads TGTGCCAACACTGCCCGGGACACTGAAGCTTTCTTT. It codes for CANTARDTEAFF. Supplemented by reference TRBV7-9 and TRBJ1-1, the full variable domain reads DTGVSQNPRHKITKRGQNVTFRCDPISEHNRLYWYRQTLGQGPEFLTYFQNEAQLEKSRLLSDRFSAERPKGSFSTLEIQRTEQGDSAMYLCANTARDTEAFFGQGTRLTVV.

Concerning this clone itself: A read error may produce the germline difference seen at one junction end. The chain carries TRBV7-9 and TRBJ2-7, with a tentative D call TRBD1 (6 bases). Germline lookup yields CDR1 SEHNR and CDR2 FQNEAQ (reference sequence). The CDR3 runs to 12 residues. CDR3 nucleotide sequence: TGTTCCAGCAGGATGGACAGCTACGAGCAGTACTTC. Its protein is CSSRMDSYEQYF.

The CDR3 DNA is TGTGCCAGCAGTTCGGACGGGAGGGTTTCCTACGAGCAGTACTTC. Translated: CASSSDGRVSYEQYF. The chain combines TRBV6-5 with TRBJ2-7; 8 bases match TRBD2. With 4 bases clipped from V and 1 base from J, the junction kept 6 bases outside the gene matches. The CDR3 length is 15 residues. Germline V gives CDR1 MNHEY, CDR2 SVGAGI.

The J gene is TRBJ1-6, the V gene TRBV15; no clear D gene. Trimming pared 0 bases from V and 10 bases from J, leaving 13 bases between. From germline, CDR1 is LNHNV and CDR2 YYDKDF (reference sequence). The CDR3 is made up of 15 amino acids. This CDR3 is CATSRETALGSPLHF. The CDR3 bases are TGTGCCACCAGCAGAGAAACAGCCCTTGGATCACCCCTCCACTTT.

The chain uses TRBV29-1 and TRBJ2-1, with 9 bases aligning to TRBD1. Unmatched junction bases numbered 6, after V lost 7 bases and J lost 8 bases. Germline V gives CDR1 SQVTM, CDR2 ANQGSEA. This CDR3 comprises 12 residues. In DNA, the CDR3 is TGCAGCGCCGCGACAGGGGGTCATGAGCAGTTCTTC. As protein: CSAATGGHEQFF.

Comment on this clone: The junction departs from the called germline gene at one end, perhaps through a read error. The V gene is TRBV6-1, the J gene TRBJ1-2, with 11 nucleotides matching TRBD1. The CDR3 is 14 amino acids. Germline values: CDR1 MNHNS, CDR2 SASEGT. The CDR3: CAGSGGQGARGYTF. The CDR3, as DNA: TGTGCCGGCAGTGGCGGACAGGGGGCACGGGGCTACACCTTC.

The chain has TRBV13 and TRBJ1-3, with TRBD1 matching over 8 bases. This CDR3 is built from 15 residues. The germline gives CDR1 PRHDT, CDR2 FYEKMQ (reference sequence). V shed 3 bases, J shed 2 bases, and the junction held 3 bases outside the gene matches. In nucleotides, the CDR3 is TGTGCCAGCAGCTTTTGGACAGGGACTGGAAACACCATATATTTT. Translated: CASSFWTGTGNTIYF. Full variable domain (missing parts from reference TRBV13 and TRBJ1-3): AAGVIQSPRHLIKEKRETATLKCYPIPRHDTVYWYQQGPGQDPQFLISFYEKMQSDKGSIPDRFSAQQFSDYHSELNMSSLELGDSALYFCASSFWTGTGNTIYFGEGSWLTVV.

This chain joins TRBV6-5 and TRBJ2-4; D not resolved. CDR1 MNHEY and CDR2 SVGAGI come from the germline V gene. The CDR3 consists of 12 residues. Trimming shortened V by 10 bases and J by 6 bases, and 13 bases separated the two germline ends. As DNA, the CDR3 is TGTGCCACCCTGGCCCCGGGAAACATTCAGTACTTC. Residues: CATLAPGNIQYF.

The rearrangement uses TRBV7-2 and TRBJ1-1; 8 bases line up with TRBD1. CDR1 SGHTA and CDR2 FQGNSA come from the germline V gene. This CDR3 contains 14 residues. The V and J ends lost 5 bases and 11 bases, in that order; junction bases with no gene match: 13. The CDR3, as DNA: TGTGCCAGCAGCCTACGTAAAGGACAGGGCCGGGCTTTCTTT. As protein: CASSLRKGQGRAFF.

The V gene is TRBV5-6, the J gene TRBJ2-7, with 10 nucleotides matching TRBD2. The germline CDR1 and CDR2 sequences are SGHDT and YYEEEE. This CDR3 has 14 amino acids. V was clipped by 1 base and J by 6 bases; unmatched bases: 4. The CDR3 is CASSLLAGEGEQYF. CDR3 nucleotide sequence: TGTGCCAGCAGCTTGCTAGCGGGGGAGGGCGAGCAGTACTTC.